The clone carrying this T cell receptor beta chain was recorded only once. Its antigen is not known. This entry is derived from a study of shared clonotypes between healthy human individuals. General study results and limits: Naive subsets generally exceeded memory subsets in estimated richness.

Data came from immunoSEQ multiplex PCR; TCRdb stores just in-frame clones and leaves some out. The data show some 200,000 clones, with 66% seen just once and about 10% held by the top ten. Per germline, CDR1 SGHTA and CDR2 FQGNSA. There are 15 residues in the CDR3. The ends lost 6 bases at V and 2 bases at J; junction bases unmatched: 7. The chain combines TRBV7-2 with TRBJ2-5; 9 nucleotides match TRBD2. The sequencing input was memory CD4+ T cells sorted from blood. The sample's subset: CD45RA-negative fraction. The TCR sequence derives from a man aged 30 to 45 in good health. The CDR3 reads CASRQPGLAQETQYF. Here the CDR3 DNA reads TGTGCCAGCAGACAACCGGGACTAGCACAAGAGACCCAGTACTTC. The whole variable domain, filled in from reference TRBV7-2 and TRBJ2-5, reads GAGVSQSPSNKVTEKGKDVELRCDPISGHTALYWYRQSLGQGLEFLIYFQGNSAPDKSGLPSDRFSAERTGGSVSTLTIQRTQQEDSAVYLCASRQPGLAQETQYFGPGTRLLVL.